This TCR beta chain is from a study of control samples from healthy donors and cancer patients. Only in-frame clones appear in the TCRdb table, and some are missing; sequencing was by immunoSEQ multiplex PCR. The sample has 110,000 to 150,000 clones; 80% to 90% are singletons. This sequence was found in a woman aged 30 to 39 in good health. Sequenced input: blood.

The CDR3 sequence: CASSDFEGDTQYF. The CDR3 bases are TGTGCCAGCAGTGATTTCGAGGGGGATACGCAGTATTTT. The rearrangement links TRBV6-1 to TRBJ2-3; D is tentatively TRBD1 or TRBD2 (5 bases each). The germline V gene encodes CDR1 MNHNS and CDR2 SASEGT. Trimming stripped 3 bases from V and 6 bases from J, with 10 bases between. There are 13 residues in the CDR3.